These T cell receptor beta chains were read from a single sample in a study of neurological immune-mediated disorders. TCRdb re-derived calls from the 5' RACE reads in MiXCR, one entry per CDR3 protein. The sample carries just under 20,000 distinct CDR3 sequences, approximately 7.8% recorded once. The source material was CD8+ T cells from blood. The origin of the receptors is a woman younger than 45 with HTLV-1-associated myelopathy (HAM/TSP). Both conserved end residues are part of each CDR3. A D gene is named only where the DNA matches it firmly. The size field is filled for only some rows; it gives once, few, many or a size class.

many	TRBV7-8	TRBD2	TRBJ2-1	TGTGCCAGCAGCTATGGACTAGCGGGGGGGCATATAAATGAGCAGTTCTTC	CASSYGLAGGHINEQFF
many	TRBV20-1	.	TRBJ2-7	TGCAGTGCTAGACAGACCGACTACGAGCAGTACTTC	CSARQTDYEQYF
many	TRBV20-1	TRBD1	TRBJ2-7	TGCAGTGCTAGAGATGGGGACAGGGGGCAATTCGAGCAGTACTTC	CSARDGDRGQFEQYF
many	TRBV29-1	.	TRBJ2-1	TGCAGCGCCCGAGGGGGCAATGAGCAGTTCTTC	CSARGGNEQFF
many	TRBV20-1	.	TRBJ2-7	TGCAGTGCAGTAACAGGCACGGCCTACGAGCAGTACTTC	CSAVTGTAYEQYF
many	TRBV12-3/TRBV12-4	.	TRBJ1-6	TGTGCCAGCAGTGGATTTCTTCTCGCGCCCCTCCACTTT	CASSGFLLAPLHF
few	TRBV20-1	.	TRBJ2-7	TGCAGTGCCTCAACAGGGTCTGGGGAGCAGTACTTC	CSASTGSGEQYF
few	TRBV30	.	TRBJ2-1	TGTGCCTCCGCCAGCTCCTACAATGAGCAGTTCTTC	CASASSYNEQFF
many	TRBV4-2	.	TRBJ1-4	TGTGCCAGCAGCCAAGATCTGGGAGCGGGGGCGATAGGTGAAAAACTGTTTTTT	CASSQDLGAGAIGEKLFF
few	TRBV30	.	TRBJ2-1	TGTGCCTGGAGTTTGGGGCTCGGGGAGCAGTTCTTC	CAWSLGLGEQFF
many	TRBV5-1	TRBD1	TRBJ1-5	TGCGCCAGCAGCTCGGAAGGGGGCAATGGTCAGCCCCAGCATTTT	CASSSEGGNGQPQHF
many	TRBV20-1	TRBD1	TRBJ2-3	TGCAGTGCTAGAGAGTCGGACAGGGGAGGGGCAGATACGCAGTATTTT	CSARESDRGGADTQYF
medium-sized	TRBV20-1	.	TRBJ1-4	TGCAGTGCTAGAGAAGGGGAGGTGGCAAAACTGTTTTTT	CSAREGEVAKLFF
many	TRBV12-3/TRBV12-4	.	TRBJ2-3	TGTGCCAGCAGTCTCCTGGAGAGGGATACGCAGTATTTT	CASSLLERDTQYF
many	TRBV6-6	.	TRBJ2-3	TGTGCCAGCAGTTACTGGTCCGATTTCTCCGATACGCAGTATTTT	CASSYWSDFSDTQYF
many	TRBV2	.	TRBJ2-3	TGTGCCAGCACCCCTCGAGTCCAGGGGCCGGCAGATACGCAGTATTTT	CASTPRVQGPADTQYF
many	TRBV4-1	.	TRBJ2-7	TGCGCCAGCAGCCAAGAGGGCAGCCCCTACGAGCAGTACTTC	CASSQEGSPYEQYF
many	TRBV7-9	TRBD1	TRBJ2-7	TGTGCCAGCAGCTCAACCGGGACAGGGAGTGGCGAGCAGTACTTC	CASSSTGTGSGEQYF
many	TRBV6-5	.	TRBJ1-3	TGTGCCAGCAGTTACAACGGCTACTCTGGAAACACCATATATTTT	CASSYNGYSGNTIYF
many	TRBV12-3/TRBV12-4	.	TRBJ2-3	TGTGCCAGCGGGGAGGGGGTCACAGATACGCAGTATTTT	CASGEGVTDTQYF
many	TRBV5-1	TRBD2	TRBJ2-3	TGCGCCAGCAGCCCCACCGGGACTAGCGGGAGAAATACGCAGTATTTT	CASSPTGTSGRNTQYF
.	TRBV18	TRBD2	TRBJ2-3	TGTGCCAGCTCACTCGCACTAGCGCGCACAGATACGCAGTATTTT	CASSLALARTDTQYF
few	TRBV29-1	TRBD2	TRBJ2-7	TGCAGCGTCGTGGTTAGCGGGGGGCCTCGGCCCTACGAGCAGTACTTC	CSVVVSGGPRPYEQYF
many	TRBV11-3	TRBD1	TRBJ1-1	TGTGCCAGTGGACAGGGGGCGAGTGAAGCTTTCTTT	CASGQGASEAFF
many	TRBV5-1	TRBD2	TRBJ2-1	TGCGCCAGCAGCTTGCATGGCGGGGGCAATGAGCAGTTCTTC	CASSLHGGGNEQFF
.	TRBV20-1	.	TRBJ2-7	TGCAGTGCTAGAGGGAGGGACAGCTACGAGCAGTACTTC	CSARGRDSYEQYF
many	TRBV11-2	.	TRBJ2-7	TGTGCCAGCAGCTTAGCTATTGGGACCTACGAGCAGTACTTC	CASSLAIGTYEQYF
many	TRBV7-8	.	TRBJ2-3	TGTGCCAGCAGCGACGGGCGGATTCCTAGCACAGATACGCAGTATTTT	CASSDGRIPSTDTQYF
many	TRBV5-1	.	TRBJ1-6	TGCGCCAGCAGCTTGGTGGCAGAAAGAAATTCACCCCTCCACTTT	CASSLVAERNSPLHF
many	TRBV20-1	TRBD2	TRBJ2-3	TGCAGTGCTAAGAGGGCTAGCGGGGGTGTGTCAGATACGCAGTATTTT	CSAKRASGGVSDTQYF
many	TRBV20-1	.	TRBJ1-2	TGCAGTGCTAGAGATGGGGGATCCTATGGCTACACCTTC	CSARDGGSYGYTF
many	TRBV20-1	.	TRBJ2-3	TGCAGTGCTTGGCAGGACGCCGCGCAGTATTTT	CSAWQDAAQYF
.	TRBV6-1	.	TRBJ2-2	TGTGCCATCCAGGACGGGGCGGGGACCACAGGGAAGCTGTTTTTT	CAIQDGAGTTGKLFF
many	TRBV5-1	.	TRBJ2-7	TGCGCCAGCAGCTTGGATTCAGGGGTTCGCTCCTACGAGCAGTACTTC	CASSLDSGVRSYEQYF
many	TRBV29-1	.	TRBJ1-2	TGCAGCGTTGTCTCTAGCAGGGACCCTGGCTACACCTTC	CSVVSSRDPGYTF
many	TRBV5-1	.	TRBJ1-5	TGCGCCAGCAGCTTGGCGGGAAGAATTGGAGTTTCCGCAACCCGTATGAGCAATCAGCCCCAGCATTTT	CASSLAGRIGVSATRMSNQPQHF
many	TRBV5-1	.	TRBJ1-5	TGCGCCAGCAGCTTGGCCGGCGAATTCAATCAGCCCCAGCATTTT	CASSLAGEFNQPQHF